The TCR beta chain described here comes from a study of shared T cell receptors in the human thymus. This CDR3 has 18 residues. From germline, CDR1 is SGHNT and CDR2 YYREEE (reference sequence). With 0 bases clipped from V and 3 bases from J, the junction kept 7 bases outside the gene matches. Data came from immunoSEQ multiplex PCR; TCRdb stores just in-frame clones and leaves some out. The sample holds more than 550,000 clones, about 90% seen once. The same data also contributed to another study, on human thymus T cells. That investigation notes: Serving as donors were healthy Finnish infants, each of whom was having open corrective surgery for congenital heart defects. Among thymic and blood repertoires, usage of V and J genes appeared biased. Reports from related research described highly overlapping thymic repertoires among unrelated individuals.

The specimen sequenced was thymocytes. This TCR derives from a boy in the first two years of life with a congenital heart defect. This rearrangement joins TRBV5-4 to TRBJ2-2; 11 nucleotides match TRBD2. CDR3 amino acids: CASSLELAGGPHTGELFF. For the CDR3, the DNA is TGTGCCAGCAGCTTGGAGTTAGCGGGAGGGCCTCACACCGGGGAGCTGTTTTTT.